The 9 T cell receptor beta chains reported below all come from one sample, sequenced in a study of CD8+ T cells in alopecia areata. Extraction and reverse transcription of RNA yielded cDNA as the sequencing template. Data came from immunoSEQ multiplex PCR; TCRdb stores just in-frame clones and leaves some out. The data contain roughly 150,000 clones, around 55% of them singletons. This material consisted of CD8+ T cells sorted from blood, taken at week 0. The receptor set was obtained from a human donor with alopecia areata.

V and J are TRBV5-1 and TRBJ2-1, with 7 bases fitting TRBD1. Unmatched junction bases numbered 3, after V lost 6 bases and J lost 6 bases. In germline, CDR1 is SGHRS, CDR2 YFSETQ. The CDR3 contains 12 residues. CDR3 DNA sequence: TGCGCCAGCACCTCAGGGGGCAATGAGCAGTTCTTC. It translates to CASTSGGNEQFF.

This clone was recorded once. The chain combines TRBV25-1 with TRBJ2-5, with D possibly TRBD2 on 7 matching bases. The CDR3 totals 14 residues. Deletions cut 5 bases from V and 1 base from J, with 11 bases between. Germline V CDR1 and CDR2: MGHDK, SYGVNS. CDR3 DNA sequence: TGTGCCAGCAGTTTGGGGGGGGCCCAAGAGACCCAGTACTTC. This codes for CASSLGGAQETQYF.

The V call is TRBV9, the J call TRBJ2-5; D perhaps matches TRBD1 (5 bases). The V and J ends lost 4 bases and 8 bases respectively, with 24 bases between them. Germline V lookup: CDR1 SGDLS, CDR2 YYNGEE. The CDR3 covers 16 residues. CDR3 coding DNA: TGTGCCAGCAGCCCGCCCGGAGAACAGGTAGTCCGTACCCAGTACTTC. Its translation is CASSPPGEQVVRTQYF.

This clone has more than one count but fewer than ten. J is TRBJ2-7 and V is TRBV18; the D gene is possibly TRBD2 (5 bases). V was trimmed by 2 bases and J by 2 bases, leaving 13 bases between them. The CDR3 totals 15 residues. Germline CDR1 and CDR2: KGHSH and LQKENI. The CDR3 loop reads CASSPDETTTYEQYF. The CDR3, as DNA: TGTGCCAGCTCACCAGATGAGACTACAACCTACGAGCAGTACTTC. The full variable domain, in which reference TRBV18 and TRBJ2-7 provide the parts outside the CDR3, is NAGVMQNPRHLVRRRGQEARLRCSPMKGHSHVYWYRQLPEEGLKFMVYLQKENIIDESGMPKERFSAEFPKEGPSILRIQQVVRGDSAAYFCASSPDETTTYEQYFGPGTRLTVT.

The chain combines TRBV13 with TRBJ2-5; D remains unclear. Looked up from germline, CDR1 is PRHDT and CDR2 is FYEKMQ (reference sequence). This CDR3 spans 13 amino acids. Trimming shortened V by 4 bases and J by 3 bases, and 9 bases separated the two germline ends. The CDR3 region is CASSSSPEETQYF. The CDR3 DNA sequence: TGTGCCAGCAGCTCAAGCCCCGAAGAGACCCAGTACTTC. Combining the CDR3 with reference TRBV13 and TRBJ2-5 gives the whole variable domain AAGVIQSPRHLIKEKRETATLKCYPIPRHDTVYWYQQGPGQDPQFLISFYEKMQSDKGSIPDRFSAQQFSDYHSELNMSSLELGDSALYFCASSSSPEETQYFGPGTRLLVL.

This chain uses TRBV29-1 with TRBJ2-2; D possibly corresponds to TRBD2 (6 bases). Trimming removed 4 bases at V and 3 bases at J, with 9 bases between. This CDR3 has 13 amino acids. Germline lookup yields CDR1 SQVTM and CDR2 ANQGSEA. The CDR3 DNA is TGCAGCGTTGTTACGGGGGACACCGGGGAGCTGTTTTTT. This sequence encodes CSVVTGDTGELFF.

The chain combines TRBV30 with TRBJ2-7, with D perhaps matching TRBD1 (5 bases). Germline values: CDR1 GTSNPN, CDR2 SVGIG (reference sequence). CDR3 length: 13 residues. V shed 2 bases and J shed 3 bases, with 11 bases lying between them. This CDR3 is CAWSQGNSYEQYF. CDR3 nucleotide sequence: TGTGCCTGGAGTCAGGGCAACAGCTACGAGCAGTACTTC.

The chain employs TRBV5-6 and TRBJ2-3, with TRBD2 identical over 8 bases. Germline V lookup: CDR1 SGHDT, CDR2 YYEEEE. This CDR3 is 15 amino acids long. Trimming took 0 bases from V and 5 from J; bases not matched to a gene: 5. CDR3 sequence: CASSLAGGAGDTQYF. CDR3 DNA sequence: TGTGCCAGCAGCTTGGCCGGGGGGGCCGGAGATACGCAGTATTTT. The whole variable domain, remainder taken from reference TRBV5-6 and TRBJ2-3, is DAGVTQSPTHLIKTRGQQVTLRCSPKSGHDTVSWYQQALGQGPQFIFQYYEEEERQRGNFPDRFSGHQFPNYSSELNVNALLLGDSALYLCASSLAGGAGDTQYFGPGTRLTVL.

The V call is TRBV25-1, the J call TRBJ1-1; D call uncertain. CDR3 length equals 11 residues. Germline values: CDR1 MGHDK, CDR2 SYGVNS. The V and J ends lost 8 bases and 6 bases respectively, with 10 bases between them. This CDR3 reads CASLTGAEAFF. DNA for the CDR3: TGTGCCAGCCTGACTGGGGCTGAAGCTTTCTTT.